This T cell receptor beta chain was obtained from a study of T cells in Graves' hyperthyroidism and ophthalmopathy. Study outcomes and limitations: Model predictions of ophthalmopathy came a median approximately 6 months before onset.

This clonotype was observed a handful of times. The target antigen is unknown. From RNA transcripts, TCR beta CDR3 regions were amplified. TCR CDR3 underwent first-round RT-PCR with the HTBI primer set. Via MiXCR, TCRdb re-called the multiplex PCR reads, giving one row per CDR3 protein. The repertoire includes some 760,000 distinct CDR3 sequences, around 15% of them detected once, and approximately 10% sits in the top ten. Researchers defined stable Graves' hyperthyroidism as no ophthalmopathy progression within 18 months. Germline V gene data show CDR1 as MNHNS and CDR2 as SASEGT. The CDR3 is 15 amino acids. V lost 5 bases and J lost 4; bases outside the gene matches: 9.

The rearrangement uses TRBV6-1 and TRBJ2-7, with TRBD1 identical over 9 bases. The clonotype was recovered from a woman between 18 and 29 years old with Graves' hyperthyroidism. The sample consisted of blood. The CDR3 protein is CASSYAGGQGYEQYF. For the CDR3, the DNA is TGTGCCAGCAGTTACGCGGGCGGACAGGGGTACGAGCAGTACTTC.